This T cell receptor beta chain was sequenced during a study of shared clonotypes between healthy human individuals. For the study at large: Per-donor plates numbered three CD4 naive, three CD4 memory, two CD8 naive and one CD8 memory.

The naive CD8 population came from CD45RO-negative cells selected for CCR7, without terminally differentiated effector memory CD45RA+ cells. Donors comprised only Caucasian adults living in Nashville, Tennessee. TCRdb keeps only in-frame clones here, not all; method: immunoSEQ multiplex PCR. This sample has about 2.2 million clones, with around 93% found just once. Sequenced material: naive CD8+ T cells from PBMCs. This sequence was found in a man in his late teens or twenties in good health. Some clones in this sample may be carry-over from other donors' samples.

The CDR3 loop reads CASSLSTSGLTDTQYF. The CDR3 DNA follows: TGTGCCAGCAGCCTTTCGACTAGTGGATTGACAGATACGCAGTATTTT. The chain has TRBV28 and TRBJ2-3; a weak D match, TRBD2 (6 bases). Germline V gene data show CDR1 as MDHEN and CDR2 as SYDVKM. The CDR3 covers 16 residues. The V end was cut by 6 bases, the J end by 3 bases, with 19 bases between.